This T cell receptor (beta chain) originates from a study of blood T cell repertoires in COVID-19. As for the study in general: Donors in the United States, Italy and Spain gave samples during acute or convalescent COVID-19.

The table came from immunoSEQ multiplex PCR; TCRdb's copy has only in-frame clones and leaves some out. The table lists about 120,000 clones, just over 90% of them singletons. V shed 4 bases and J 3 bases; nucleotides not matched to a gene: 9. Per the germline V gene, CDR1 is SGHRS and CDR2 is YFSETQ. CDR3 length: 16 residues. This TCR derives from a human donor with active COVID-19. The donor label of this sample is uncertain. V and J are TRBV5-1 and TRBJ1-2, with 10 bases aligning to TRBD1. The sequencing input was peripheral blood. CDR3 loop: CASSLRTGTGDYGYTF. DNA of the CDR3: TGCGCCAGCAGCCTACGTACCGGGACAGGGGACTATGGCTACACCTTC.